In this sample, the clone carrying this T cell receptor beta chain turned up many times. The germline V and J ends were trimmed by 2 bases and 1 base, with 10 bases remaining between them. The CDR3 spans 15 residues. Germline CDR1 and CDR2: MNHEY and SVGAGI. The data derive from a study of CD8 T cells in ankylosing spondylitis. TCRdb processed the 5' RACE reads anew with MiXCR; each CDR3 protein has one entry. The table has 150,000 to 200,000 distinct CDR3 sequences, 9.5% to 13% seen once; the top ten hold around 29%. The sample was blood, either unsorted or a sorted T cell fraction (not recorded which). The chain uses TRBV6-5 and TRBJ2-3; D may be TRBD1 (6 bases). This TCR was recovered from a male donor with ankylosing spondylitis or in good health (not recorded which). The CDR3 DNA follows: TGTGCCAGCAGTTACCAGGGGCTGGGCACAGATACGCAGTATTTT. It yields the protein CASSYQGLGTDTQYF.